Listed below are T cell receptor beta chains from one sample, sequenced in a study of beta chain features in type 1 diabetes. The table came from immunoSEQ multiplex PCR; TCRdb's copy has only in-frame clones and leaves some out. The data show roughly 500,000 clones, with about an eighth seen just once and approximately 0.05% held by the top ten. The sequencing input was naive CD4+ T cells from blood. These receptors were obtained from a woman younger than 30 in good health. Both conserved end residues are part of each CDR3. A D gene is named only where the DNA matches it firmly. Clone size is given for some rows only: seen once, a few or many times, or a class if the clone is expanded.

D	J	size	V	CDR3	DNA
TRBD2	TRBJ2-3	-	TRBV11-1	CASRLAGGTDTQYF	TGTGCCAGCAGGCTAGCGGGAGGCACAGATACGCAGTATTTT
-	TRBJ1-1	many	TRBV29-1	CSAHVGTEAFF	TGCAGCGCCCACGTTGGCACTGAAGCTTTCTTT
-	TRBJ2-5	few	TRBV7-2	CASSLGTGPGETQYF	TGTGCCAGCAGCTTAGGAACAGGGCCCGGGGAGACCCAGTACTTC
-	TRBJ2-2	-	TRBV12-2	CASLPRDRARDTGELFF	TGTGCAAGTCTACCCCGGGACAGGGCGCGGGACACCGGGGAGCTGTTTTTT
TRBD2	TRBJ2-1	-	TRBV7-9	CAITVGGYNEQFF	TGTGCCATCACGGTGGGAGGGTACAATGAGCAGTTCTTC
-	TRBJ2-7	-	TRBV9	CASSVGGSWYEQYF	TGTGCCAGCAGCGTAGGGGGGAGTTGGTACGAGCAGTACTTC
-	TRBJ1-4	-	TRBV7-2	CASSFGRTNEKLFF	TGTGCCAGCAGCTTCGGAAGAACTAATGAAAAACTGTTTTTT
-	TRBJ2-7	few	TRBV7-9	CASSPLQGAYSYEQYF	TGTGCCAGCAGCCCCCTGCAGGGCGCCTACTCCTACGAGCAGTACTTC
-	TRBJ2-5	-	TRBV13	CASSPPRGPPLQETQYF	TGTGCCAGCAGCCCGCCTAGGGGACCGCCCTTACAAGAGACCCAGTACTTC
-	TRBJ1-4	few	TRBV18	CASSPKQEEKLFF	TGTGCCAGCTCACCAAAGCAGGAGGAAAAACTGTTTTTT
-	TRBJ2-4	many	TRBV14	CASSQSSGLLAKNIQYF	TGTGCCAGCAGCCAGAGCTCGGGACTGCTAGCCAAAAACATTCAGTACTTC